This T cell receptor beta chain was found in a study of blood T cell repertoires in COVID-19 (dated by TCRdb to 2020 to 2021). Broadly, across the study: The collaborator samples originated in the United States, Italy and Spain and spanned the acute and convalescent phases of COVID-19. The material from the prospective study consisted of cDNA or gDNA derived from T cells, B-cell-depleted T cells, or PBMCs. Subjects who had been exposed to COVID-19, were actively infected with it, or had recovered from it provided the deeply sampled blood TCRbeta repertoires that made up the dataset. The repertoires were released in a freely available public database meant as a resource for research on the immune response to SARS-CoV-2. Samples were obtained from the ongoing ImmuneRACE study (first 160 participants) and from 950 to 1,500 subjects provided by 6 global collaborators. Sample metadata almost always included a de-identified subject ID, COVID-19 status, age in years and sex. Where HLA class I and class II types were available, the types were taken from metadata supplied by the sample provider, not from assay-based typing.

According to the germline V gene, CDR1 reads MRHNA and CDR2 reads SNTAGT. The CDR3 runs 18 amino acids, cysteine and phenylalanine included. Solely the CDR3 DNA is kept, with 54 bases framed from the first base. V has 2 bases trimmed and J has 4 bases trimmed; junction bases matching no gene number 10. Here is what the overall study found, with its caveats: The amount of clinical and demographic metadata varied by source and participant and was provided uncurated.

The immunoSEQ Assay, a bias-controlled multiplex PCR, was used to amplify TCRbeta CDR3 regions from genomic DNA. The paper's data handling went like this. Within the assay, amplification of reference gene primers was used to estimate how many nucleated cells each sample contained. To quantify the absolute abundance of each unique TCRbeta CDR3 rearrangement, sequence reads were collapsed and filtered. For each sample, productive Simpson clonality was calculated by taking the square root of Simpson's diversity index across productive rearrangements. Not all clones reach the TCRdb copy of this immuneACCESS table, which keeps in-frame sequences only. Checked studies attribute under half of the gap to unresolved V genes and leave the rest unexplained. The DNA was the basis for D and trimming; V, J and clone size are from that table. Counted in this sample were some 240,000 clones; approximately 86% of them appeared once. Clones ranked in the top ten supply roughly 3.3% of the sample.

This clone has more than one count but fewer than ten. This receptor's antigen is unknown. The sample holds no much larger clone one base away, and base qualities are not on file. Participants in the prospective study were aged roughly 18 to 89 years, lived in over 20 United States geographic areas, and enrolled through a virtual design. To assign participants to cohorts, the prospective study relied on clinical history that participants themselves reported in a screening survey and a study questionnaire. Mobile phlebotomists in the prospective study collected whole blood, serum and a nasopharyngeal or oropharyngeal swab from every participant. Participants in the prospective study had the option to provide additional blood draws and questionnaires over a roughly two-month period. Before DNA extraction, blood samples from the prospective study were shipped at room temperature or frozen.

This TCR was recovered from a woman aged 40 to 50 with acute COVID-19. The sequence links TRBV6-4 to TRBJ1-5, with 11 central nucleotides matching TRBD1. Sequenced: PBMCs or T cells enriched from blood (not recorded which). The nucleotide sequence is given as TGTGCCAGCAGTGACGGTCCCCTACGGGACAGGGGGAATCAGCCCCAGCATTTT. Its product reads: CASSDGPLRDRGNQPQHF.